The 6 T cell receptor beta chains given below trace back to one sample, sequenced in a study of shared clonotypes between healthy human individuals. Clones were sequenced by immunoSEQ multiplex PCR, and TCRdb holds only the in-frame ones, with some missing. The sample holds about 1 million clones, around 74% seen once. The source material was memory CD4+ T cells sorted from blood. Subset in this sample: CD45RA-negative fraction. These receptors came from a man aged 18 to 35 in good health.

The CDR3 nucleotides are TGTGCCAGCAGCAAATACCGGGACATCCGGTGGTATTTT. Translated: CASSKYRDIRWYF. The chain combines TRBV7-2 with TRBJ2-3; possibly TRBD1 for D (6 bases). Germline values: CDR1 SGHTA, CDR2 FQGNSA. Deletions cut 5 bases from V and 14 bases from J, with 20 bases between. There are 13 residues in the CDR3.

The chain recombines TRBV6-6 with TRBJ2-1; D uncertain. Germline CDR1 and CDR2: MNHNY and SVGAGI (reference sequence). The CDR3 length is 14 residues. Trimming shortened V by 7 bases and J by 1 base, and 11 bases separated the two germline ends. CDR3 sequence: CASTVKGSYNEQFF. In DNA, the CDR3 is TGTGCCAGCACCGTCAAGGGATCCTACAATGAGCAGTTCTTC.

This clone was observed once. This chain uses TRBV6-5 with TRBJ2-2; no reliable D call. This CDR3 comprises 14 residues. V lost 6 bases to trimming and J lost 7 bases, with 15 bases between them. Germline lookup yields CDR1 MNHEY and CDR2 SVGAGI. In DNA, the CDR3 is TGTGCCAGCAGGACGCGCAGAGAGATCGGGGAGCTGTTTTTT. Amino acid sequence: CASRTRREIGELFF.

This chain joins TRBV18 and TRBJ2-2, with D perhaps TRBD2 (6 bases). V was pared by 5 bases and J by 6 bases, with 19 bases between. This CDR3 comprises 16 residues. Germline CDR1 is KGHSH and CDR2 is LQKENI. The CDR3 is CASSFNPPSGAGELFF. The CDR3 coding sequence is TGTGCCAGCTCATTCAACCCCCCGTCGGGGGCCGGGGAGCTGTTTTTT.

The chain is built from TRBV5-6 and TRBJ2-1; 7 positions agree with TRBD2. The CDR3 is made up of 15 amino acids. CDR1 is SGHDT and CDR2 is YYEEEE in the germline V gene. The V and J ends lost 0 bases and 6 bases, in that order; junction bases with no gene match: 6. CDR3 coding DNA: TGTGCCAGCAGCTTGGCCGGACCGGGGGGCAATGAGCAGTTCTTC. Residues: CASSLAGPGGNEQFF.

This clone was seen only a few times. The chain joins TRBV2 to TRBJ1-2, with D possibly being TRBD1 (6 bases). Per germline, CDR1 SNHLY and CDR2 FYNNEI. The CDR3 runs to 14 residues. Between the trimmed V and J ends, which lost 6 bases and 2 bases, there was a span of 13 bases. CDR3: CASSARGGNYGYTF. CDR3 nucleotides: TGTGCCAGCAGCGCCAGGGGAGGCAACTATGGCTACACCTTC.